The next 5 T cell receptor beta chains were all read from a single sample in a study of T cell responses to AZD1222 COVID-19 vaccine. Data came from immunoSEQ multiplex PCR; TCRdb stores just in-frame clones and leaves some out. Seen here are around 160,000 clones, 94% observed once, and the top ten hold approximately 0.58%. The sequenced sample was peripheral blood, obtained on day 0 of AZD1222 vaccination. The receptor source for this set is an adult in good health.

CDR3: CASSLTGYGTPLHF. As DNA, the CDR3 is TGTGCCAGCAGCTTAACCGGATATGGGACACCCCTCCACTTT. The chain uses TRBV11-3 and TRBJ1-6; D not certain. Germline V gene sequence: CDR1 SGHNT, CDR2 YENEEA. Trimming cost V 2 bases and J 11 bases, with 13 bases left between them. This CDR3 has 14 amino acids. Combining the CDR3 with reference TRBV11-3 and TRBJ1-6 gives the whole variable domain EAGVVQSPRYKIIEKKQPVAFWCNPISGHNTLYWYLQNLGQGPELLIRYENEEAVDDSQLPKDRFSAERLKGVDSTLKIQPAELGDSAVYLCASSLTGYGTPLHFGNGTRLTVT.

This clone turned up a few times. The CDR3 nucleotides are TGTGCCAGCAGCGGACTAGCGGGAGGGTTGGGCCACGAGCAGTACTTC. Translating it yields CASSGLAGGLGHEQYF. The chain links TRBV9 to TRBJ2-7; 14 bases line up with TRBD2. The CDR3 is 16 amino acids. The V and J ends lost 3 bases and 5 bases, in that order; junction bases with no gene match: 7. Germline V gene data show CDR1 as SGDLS and CDR2 as YYNGEE. The variable domain in full, completed from reference TRBV9 and TRBJ2-7, reads DSGVTQTPKHLITATGQRVTLRCSPRSGDLSVYWYQQSLDQGLQFLIQYYNGEERAKGNILERFSAQQFPDLHSELNLSSLELGDSALYFCASSGLAGGLGHEQYFGPGTRLTVT.

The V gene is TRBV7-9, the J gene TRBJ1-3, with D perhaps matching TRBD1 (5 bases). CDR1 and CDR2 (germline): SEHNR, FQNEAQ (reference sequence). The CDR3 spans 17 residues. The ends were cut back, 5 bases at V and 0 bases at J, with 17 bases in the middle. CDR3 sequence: CASSPWGGLGSGNTIYF. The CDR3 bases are TGTGCCAGCAGCCCCTGGGGGGGATTGGGCTCTGGAAACACCATATATTTT.

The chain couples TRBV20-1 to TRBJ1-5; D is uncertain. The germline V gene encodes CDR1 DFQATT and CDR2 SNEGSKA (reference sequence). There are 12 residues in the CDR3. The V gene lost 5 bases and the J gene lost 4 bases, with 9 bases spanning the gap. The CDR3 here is CSAGGGNQPQHF. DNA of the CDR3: TGCAGTGCTGGTGGTGGGAATCAGCCCCAGCATTTT.

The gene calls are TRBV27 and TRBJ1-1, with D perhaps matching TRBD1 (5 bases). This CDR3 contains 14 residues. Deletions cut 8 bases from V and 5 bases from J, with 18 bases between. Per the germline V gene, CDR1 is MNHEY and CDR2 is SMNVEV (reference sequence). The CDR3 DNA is TGTGCCAGCTACCCCGCGGGGGGGTGGACTGAAGCTTTCTTT. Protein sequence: CASYPAGGWTEAFF.